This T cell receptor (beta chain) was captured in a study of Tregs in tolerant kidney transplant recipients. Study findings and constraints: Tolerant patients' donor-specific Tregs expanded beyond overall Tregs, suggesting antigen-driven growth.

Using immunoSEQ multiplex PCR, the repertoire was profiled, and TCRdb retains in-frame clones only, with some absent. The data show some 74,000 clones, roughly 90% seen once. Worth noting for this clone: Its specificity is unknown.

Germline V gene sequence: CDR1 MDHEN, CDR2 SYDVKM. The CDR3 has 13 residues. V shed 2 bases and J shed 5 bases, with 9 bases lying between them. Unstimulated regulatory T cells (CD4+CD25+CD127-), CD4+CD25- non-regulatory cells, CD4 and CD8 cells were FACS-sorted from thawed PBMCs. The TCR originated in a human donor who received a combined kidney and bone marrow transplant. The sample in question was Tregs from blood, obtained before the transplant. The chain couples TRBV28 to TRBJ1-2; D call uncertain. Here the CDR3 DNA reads TGTGCCAGCAGTTTAGGGGTAGGGTATGGCTACACCTTC. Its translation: CASSLGVGYGYTF.